This T cell receptor beta chain was retrieved from a study of T cell responses to AZD1222 COVID-19 vaccine. Study results and limitations: Unmutated variant regions reportedly attract nearly half of all spike-specific TCRs. Repertoires in all cases were sampled only once the peak T cell response had passed.

Produced via immunoSEQ multiplex PCR; TCRdb's table is partial and in-frame only. The table shows around 61,000 clones, with 70% to 90% occurring only once. Details on this clone: Its antigen is currently unknown.

The V gene lost 5 bases and the J gene lost 3 bases, with 16 bases spanning the gap. This CDR3 contains 15 residues. CDR1 is SEHNR, CDR2 FQNEAQ, per germline (reference sequence). The clonotype originates from an adult in good health. Sequences were derived from peripheral blood, sampled on day 0 of AZD1222 vaccination. J is TRBJ2-5 and V is TRBV7-9; D might be TRBD1 (5 bases). CDR3 amino acids: CASSPTRTLEETQYF. DNA of the CDR3: TGTGCCAGCAGCCCCACACGGACATTGGAAGAGACCCAGTACTTC.